What follows are 28 T cell receptor beta chains derived from one specimen sequenced in a study of early T cells in non-severe SARS-CoV-2 infection. TCRdb itself ran the 5' RACE reads through MiXCR, one entry per CDR3 protein. This table has about 71,000 distinct CDR3 sequences, roughly 15% appearing once. Material: whole blood. The source is an adult who was a healthcare worker with PCR-confirmed SARS-CoV-2 infection or an uninfected control (not recorded which).

This rearrangement joins TRBV7-9 to TRBJ1-6; maybe TRBD1 (5 bases). This CDR3 is built from 16 residues. Trimming took 5 bases from V and 8 from J, leaving 19 bases between them. CDR1 is SEHNR, CDR2 FQNEAQ, per germline (reference sequence). The CDR3 nucleotides are TGTGCCAGCAGCCCAGGGACCGGTCGGGGTGATTCACCCCTCCACTTT. This encodes CASSPGTGRGDSPLHF.

Ten or more counts support this clonotype. The rearrangement uses TRBV6-2 or TRBV6-3 and TRBJ1-2; D is undetermined. The germline V and J ends were trimmed by 2 bases and 5 bases, with 9 bases remaining between them. The CDR3 consists of 13 residues. CDR1 MNHEY and CDR2 SVGEGT come from the germline V gene. This chain's CDR3 is CASSYDGQYGYTF. As DNA, the CDR3 is TGTGCCAGCAGTTACGATGGCCAGTATGGCTACACCTTC.

Concerning this clonotype: A much larger clone sits a single nucleotide away, making a read error possible. The J gene is TRBJ2-3, the V gene TRBV18, with 14 bases identical to TRBD2. The V segment lost 5 bases and the J segment 3 bases; nucleotides outside the gene matches: 7. CDR1 and CDR2 (germline): KGHSH, LQKENI. The CDR3 length is 17 residues. The chain's CDR3 is CASSSGTSGGMTDTQYF. The CDR3 region has the DNA TGTGCCAGCTCATCCGGGACTAGCGGGGGTATGACAGATACGCAGTATTTT.

The V and J genes are TRBV5-4 and TRBJ2-3; D call uncertain. This CDR3 has 15 amino acids. The V gene lost 0 bases and the J gene lost 0 bases, with 8 bases spanning the gap. Germline assignment: CDR1 SGHNT and CDR2 YYREEE (reference sequence). The CDR3 DNA is TGTGCCAGCAGCTTGGCAGAGATCAGCACAGATACGCAGTATTTT. Amino acid sequence: CASSLAEISTDTQYF.

The rearrangement joins TRBV7-2 to TRBJ1-2, with D unresolved. V was shortened by 5 bases and J by 0 bases, with 13 bases between the two germline ends. There are 15 residues in the CDR3. Germline CDR1 is SGHTA and CDR2 is FQGNSA. The CDR3 is CASSATSLTNYGYTF. The CDR3 DNA reads TGTGCCAGCAGCGCGACGTCCCTAACTAACTATGGCTACACCTTC.

In this sample, this clonotype turned up a few times. This chain joins TRBV9 and TRBJ2-3; tentative D call: TRBD2 (6 bases). Trimming removed 4 bases from V and 6 bases from J, with 21 bases in between. CDR3 length: 16 residues. Germline CDR1 SGDLS, CDR2 YYNGEE. Written as DNA, the CDR3 is TGTGCCAGCAGCCCAAGGGACTTTCCATTGTCGGATACGCAGTATTTT. Amino acids: CASSPRDFPLSDTQYF.

This clonotype was observed a few times. J is TRBJ1-2 and V is TRBV11-1; D gene uncertain. This CDR3 has 14 residues. Deletions cut 5 bases from V and 1 base from J, with 11 bases between. Germline CDR1 reads SGHAT; CDR2 reads FQDESV (reference sequence). The CDR3 coding sequence is TGTGCCAGCAGCACCGGACGAAGTAACTATGGCTACACCTTC. Translation: CASSTGRSNYGYTF.

This rearrangement joins TRBV27 to TRBJ2-3; TRBD2 might be the D (6 bases). The CDR3 is 18 residues long. CDR1 and CDR2 from the germline V gene are MNHEY and SMNVEV (reference sequence). V was shortened by 0 bases and J by 4 bases, with 20 bases between the two germline ends. The CDR3 DNA sequence: TGTGCCAGCAGTTTATCGATGACGGCGGCGGGGAGTGCAGATACGCAGTATTTT. Its protein product is CASSLSMTAAGSADTQYF.

This clonotype was observed a few times. V usage is TRBV28 and J usage is TRBJ2-3, with a weak D call TRBD2 (6 bases). V lost 5 bases and J 1 base, leaving 10 bases between the germline ends. Germline values: CDR1 MDHEN, CDR2 SYDVKM. The CDR3 extends over 14 amino acids. Here the CDR3 DNA reads TGTGCCAGCAGTCGCGGGGACCGCACAGATACGCAGTATTTT. Translating gives CASSRGDRTDTQYF.

This clonotype appeared a few times. This chain connects TRBV2 to TRBJ2-3; a weak D match, TRBD2 (6 bases). Germline V gene data show CDR1 as SNHLY and CDR2 as FYNNEI. Deletions cut 5 bases from V and 0 bases from J, with 12 bases between. The CDR3 extends over 15 amino acids. For the CDR3, the DNA is TGTGCCAGCAGTACCCGCCGGGGGAGCACAGATACGCAGTATTTT. This encodes CASSTRRGSTDTQYF.

This clonotype was detected only a few times. This chain links TRBV27 with TRBJ2-7; D is uncertain. Deletions cut 2 bases from V and 3 bases from J, with 8 bases between. The CDR3 extends over 13 amino acids. Germline V lookup: CDR1 MNHEY, CDR2 SMNVEV (reference sequence). Here the CDR3 DNA reads TGTGCCAGCAGTTTAGGGCTTCTCTACGAGCAGTACTTC. It is translated as CASSLGLLYEQYF.

V and J are TRBV20-1 and TRBJ2-7; no firm D call. This CDR3 is built from 13 residues. Germline CDR1 DFQATT, CDR2 SNEGSKA (reference sequence). The V and J ends lost 2 bases and 2 bases respectively, with 10 bases between them. Here the CDR3 reads CSARIGRTYEQYF. DNA for the CDR3: TGCAGTGCTAGAATAGGAAGGACCTACGAGCAGTACTTC.

This clonotype was seen more than once but under ten times. The chain combines TRBV9 with TRBJ2-5, with TRBD1 as a possible D gene (5 bases). V shed 0 bases and J shed 4 bases, with 7 bases lying between them. Germline CDR1 SGDLS, CDR2 YYNGEE. The CDR3 spans 13 residues. The CDR3: CASSVGQGETQYF. The CDR3 DNA is TGTGCCAGCAGCGTAGGGCAGGGAGAGACCCAGTACTTC.

The rearrangement joins TRBV11-2 to TRBJ2-1, with unresolved D. The CDR3 contains 12 residues. Trimming pared 6 bases from V and 4 bases from J, leaving 7 bases between. Per the germline V gene, CDR1 is SGHAT and CDR2 is FQNNGV. CDR3 coding DNA: TGTGCCAGCAGGCCACAGTACAATGAGCAGTTCTTC. Residues: CASRPQYNEQFF.

Only a few counts were recorded for this clonotype. The J gene is TRBJ1-1, the V gene TRBV6-5; 8 nucleotides match TRBD1. V shed 6 bases and J 4 bases; nucleotides not matched to a gene: 7. Per germline, CDR1 MNHEY and CDR2 SVGAGI. The CDR3 consists of 14 residues. CDR3 nucleotide sequence: TGTGCCAGCAGGGGGGTAGGACAGGGCACTGAAGCTTTCTTT. This codes for CASRGVGQGTEAFF.

This sequence joins TRBV11-1 and TRBJ2-7; D is perhaps TRBD2 (5 bases). The CDR3 has 13 amino acids. Trimming cost V 5 bases and J 7 bases, with 15 bases left between them. Germline-derived CDR1 and CDR2 are SGHAT and FQDESV (reference sequence). CDR3 region: CASSSGLFLEQYF. The CDR3 nucleotides are TGTGCCAGCAGCAGTGGACTGTTTTTGGAGCAGTACTTC.

This clonotype was seen at least ten times. This chain uses TRBV6-6 with TRBJ1-1, with TRBD1 as a possible D gene (5 bases). V was cut by 5 bases and J by 0 bases, with 7 bases left in between. The germline CDR1 and CDR2 sequences are MNHNY and SVGAGI (reference sequence). The CDR3 is 13 residues long. The chain's CDR3 is CASSRDLNTEAFF. The CDR3 coding sequence is TGTGCCAGCAGTAGGGACCTGAACACTGAAGCTTTCTTT.

This clonotype was counted at least ten times. This chain joins TRBV7-9 and TRBJ2-3; TRBD1 matches at 7 bases. Germline lookup yields CDR1 SEHNR and CDR2 FQNEAQ (reference sequence). After removal of 6 bases from V and 3 bases from J, the junction contained 9 bases not matched to a gene. The CDR3 has 15 residues. The DNA of the CDR3 is TGTGCCAGCAGAACCAAAGGGGGCTCGACAGATACGCAGTATTTT. It encodes CASRTKGGSTDTQYF.

This clonotype has only a few counts. The V and J genes are TRBV19 and TRBJ2-5; D unclear. This CDR3 is built from 14 residues. Germline values: CDR1 LNHDA, CDR2 SQIVND (reference sequence). The V end was cut by 5 bases, the J end by 1 base, with 11 bases between. CDR3 nucleotide sequence: TGTGCCAGTAGTCTCGACATTACCCAAGAGACCCAGTACTTC. It translates to CASSLDITQETQYF.

There are a few counts of this clonotype. The chain is built from TRBV7-2 and TRBJ2-5; D unclear. The CDR3 loop spans 14 amino acids. V lost 1 base and J lost 5, with 11 bases in between. In germline, CDR1 is SGHTA, CDR2 FQGNSA. CDR3 region: CASSLVPVRETQYF. CDR3 sequence (DNA): TGTGCCAGCAGCTTAGTTCCTGTCCGGGAGACCCAGTACTTC.

J is TRBJ1-6 and V is TRBV7-6; D ambiguous. Trimming cost V 2 bases and J 5 bases, with 10 bases left between them. Per germline, CDR1 SGHVS and CDR2 FNYEAQ. This CDR3 has 15 amino acids. The CDR3, as DNA: TGTGCCAGCAGCTTATATTCTCAGGATAATTCACCCCTCCACTTT. This sequence encodes CASSLYSQDNSPLHF. Filled out from reference TRBV7-6 and TRBJ1-6, the complete variable domain reads GAGVSQSPRYKVTKRGQDVALRCDPISGHVSLYWYRQALGQGPEFLTYFNYEAQQDKSGLPNDRFSAERPEGSISTLTIQRTEQRDSAMYRCASSLYSQDNSPLHFGNGTRLTVT.

This clonotype showed up just a few times. V is TRBV28 and J is TRBJ2-3, with TRBD2 matching over 12 bases. CDR3 length: 18 amino acids. The trim removed 2 bases at V and 3 bases at J, leaving 9 bases unmatched. Germline V gene sequence: CDR1 MDHEN, CDR2 SYDVKM. As DNA, the CDR3 is TGTGCCAGCAGTTTAAGCTTCGGACTAGCGGGGCCTACAGATACGCAGTATTTT. It encodes CASSLSFGLAGPTDTQYF.

This clonotype was counted between two and nine times. The J gene is TRBJ2-2, the V gene TRBV11-2; D tentatively fits TRBD1 or TRBD2 (5 bases each). Germline assignment: CDR1 SGHAT and CDR2 FQNNGV. V gave up 6 bases and J gave up 6 bases, with 11 bases separating them. The CDR3 consists of 13 residues. CDR3 coding DNA: TGTGCCAGCAGATTGAGGGGTGCCGGGGAGCTGTTTTTT. It encodes CASRLRGAGELFF.

This clonotype was seen more than once but under ten times. This chain uses TRBV16 with TRBJ2-7; D uncertain. Trimming took off 0 bases at V and 2 bases at J, with 2 bases between the two ends. This CDR3 has 12 amino acids. Germline CDR1 KGHSY, CDR2 FQNENV. This CDR3 reads CASSQSAYEQYF. For the CDR3, the DNA is TGTGCCAGCAGCCAATCGGCCTACGAGCAGTACTTC. The whole variable domain, remainder taken from reference TRBV16 and TRBJ2-7, is GEEVAQTPKHLVRGEGQKAKLYCAPIKGHSYVFWYQQVLKNEFKFLISFQNENVFDETGMPKERFSAKCLPNSPCSLEIQATKLEDSAVYFCASSQSAYEQYFGPGTRLTVT.

The sample holds a few counts of this clonotype. The V and J genes are TRBV20-1 and TRBJ1-1; 7 bases map to TRBD1. Germline assignment: CDR1 DFQATT and CDR2 SNEGSKA (reference sequence). This CDR3 spans 11 amino acids. As DNA, the CDR3 is TGCAGGGTACCAGGGGGCACTGAAGCTTTCTTT. This translates into CRVPGGTEAFF.

The J gene is TRBJ2-5, the V gene TRBV7-8, with 11 bases that match TRBD2. The V gene end was trimmed by 4 bases and the J gene end by 2 bases; junction bases not matched to a gene: 6. CDR3 size: 16 residues. Germline CDR1 and CDR2: SGHVS and FQNEAQ. The CDR3 region is CASSWATSGAQETQYF. For the CDR3, the DNA is TGTGCCAGCAGCTGGGCGACTAGCGGGGCTCAAGAGACCCAGTACTTC.

This clonotype was detected only a few times. The chain couples TRBV3-1 to TRBJ1-2, with D possibly being TRBD1 (5 bases). The V end lost 4 bases, the J end lost 5 bases, and 14 bases lay between the germline ends. There are 14 residues in the CDR3. In germline, CDR1 is LGHDT, CDR2 YNNKEL (reference sequence). CDR3 sequence reads: CASSLLQGSYGYTF. Here the CDR3 DNA reads TGTGCCAGCAGCCTCCTCCAGGGATCATATGGCTACACCTTC.

The V gene is TRBV29-1, the J gene TRBJ1-1; no firm D call. The CDR3 is 13 residues long. In germline, CDR1 is SQVTM, CDR2 ANQGSEA. V lost 2 bases and J lost 1, with 8 bases in between. The CDR3 coding sequence is TGCAGCGTTGAAAATGGCGGGAACACTGAAGCTTTCTTT. This codes for CSVENGGNTEAFF.